This TCR beta chain was identified during a study of CD8+CD57+ T cells in acquired aplastic anemia. For the study at large: On average, sorted CD4+ and CD8+ cells gave about 2.9 ug of DNA. Study conclusions and caveats: Under 35 was the count of CD8+ CDR3 sequences that patients shared with controls.

Per germline, CDR1 LNHDA and CDR2 SQIVND (reference sequence). The length of the CDR3 is 15 amino acids, counting both ends. Patients sequenced had flow cytometry evidence of CD8+CD57+ cell expansion. Every patient presented with severe acquired aplastic anemia. No patient had been given any therapy when blood was sampled. Comment on this clonotype: Its antigen is undetermined. The conserved final phenylalanine or tryptophan is absent from the CDR3, which likely points to a read error. No DNA is shown, since the ends of the CDR3 on it are uncertain; the CDR3 is the one TCRdb lists.

TCR beta VDJ and CDR3 were profiled, and genomic DNA was the template. Each CDR3 protein gets one entry after TCRdb re-called the reads with MiXCR. Altogether about 260,000 distinct CDR3 sequences are present, roughly 82% being singletons, with the ten largest covering 35% to 50%. This clonotype originated in a human donor with aplastic anemia. Sequenced material: sorted CD4+, CD8+, or CD8+CD57+ T cells (not recorded which) from PBMCs. This chain connects TRBV19 to TRBJ2-1; the D segment call TRBD1 is taken from the table without a DNA check. CDR3 region: CASSLTVSNQPQHFC.